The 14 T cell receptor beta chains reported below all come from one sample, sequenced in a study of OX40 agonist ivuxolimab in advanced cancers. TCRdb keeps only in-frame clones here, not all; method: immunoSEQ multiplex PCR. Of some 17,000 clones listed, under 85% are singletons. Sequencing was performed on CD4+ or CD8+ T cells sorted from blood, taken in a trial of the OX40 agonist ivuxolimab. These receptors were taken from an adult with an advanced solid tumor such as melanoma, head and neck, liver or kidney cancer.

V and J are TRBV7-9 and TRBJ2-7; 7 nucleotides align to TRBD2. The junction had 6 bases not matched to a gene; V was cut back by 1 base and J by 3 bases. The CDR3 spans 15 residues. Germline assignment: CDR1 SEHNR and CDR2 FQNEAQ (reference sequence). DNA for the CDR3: TGTGCCAGCAGCTTAGGTGGGAGGGCCAACTACGAGCAGTACTTC. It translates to CASSLGGRANYEQYF.

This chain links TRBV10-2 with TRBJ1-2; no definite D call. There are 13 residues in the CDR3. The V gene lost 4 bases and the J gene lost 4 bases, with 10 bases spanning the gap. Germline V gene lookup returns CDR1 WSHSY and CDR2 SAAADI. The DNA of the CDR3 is TGCGCCAGCAGTGGACTGAGTCTCTATGGCTACACCTTC. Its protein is CASSGLSLYGYTF.

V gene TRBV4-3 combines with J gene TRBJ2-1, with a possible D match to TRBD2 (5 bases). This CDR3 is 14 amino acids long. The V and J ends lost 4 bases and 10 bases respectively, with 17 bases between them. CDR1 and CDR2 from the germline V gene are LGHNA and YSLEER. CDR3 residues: CASSPRPEDLEQFF. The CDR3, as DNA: TGCGCCAGCAGCCCCCGGCCGGAGGACCTGGAGCAGTTCTTC.

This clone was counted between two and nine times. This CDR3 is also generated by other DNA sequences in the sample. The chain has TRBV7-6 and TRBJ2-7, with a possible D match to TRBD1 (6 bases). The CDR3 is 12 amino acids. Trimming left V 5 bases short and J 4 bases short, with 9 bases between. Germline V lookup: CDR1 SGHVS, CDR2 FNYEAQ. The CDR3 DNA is TGTGCCAGCAGCCCGGACAGATACGAGCAGTACTTC. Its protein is CASSPDRYEQYF.

CDR3 bases: TGTGCCAGCAGTTCTTCCTGGGCTAGCTCCTACGAGCAGTACTTC. Protein: CASSSSWASSYEQYF. The chain joins TRBV27 to TRBJ2-7; D is ambiguous. V was pared by 4 bases and J by 0 bases, with 13 bases between. Germline V gene sequence: CDR1 MNHEY, CDR2 SMNVEV (reference sequence). CDR3 length: 15 amino acids.

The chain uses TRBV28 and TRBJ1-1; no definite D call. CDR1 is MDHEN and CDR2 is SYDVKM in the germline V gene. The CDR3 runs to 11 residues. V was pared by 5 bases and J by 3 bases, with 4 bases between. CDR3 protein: CASSPHTEAFF. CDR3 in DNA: TGTGCCAGCAGTCCACACACTGAAGCTTTCTTT.

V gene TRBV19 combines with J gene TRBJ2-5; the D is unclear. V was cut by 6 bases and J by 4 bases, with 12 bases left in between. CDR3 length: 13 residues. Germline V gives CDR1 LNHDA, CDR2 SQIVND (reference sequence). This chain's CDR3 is CASSPSKGETQYF. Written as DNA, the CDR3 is TGTGCCAGTAGCCCCTCGAAGGGAGAGACCCAGTACTTC.

The CDR3 sequence is CASSYSSGNEQYF. In DNA, the CDR3 is TGTGCCAGCAGTTACTCGAGCGGGAACGAGCAGTACTTC. The J gene is TRBJ2-7, the V gene TRBV6-5, with TRBD2 matching over 7 bases. Germline loops: CDR1 MNHEY, CDR2 SVGAGI. Trimming took 0 bases from V and 5 from J; bases not matched to a gene: 1. The CDR3 spans 13 residues.

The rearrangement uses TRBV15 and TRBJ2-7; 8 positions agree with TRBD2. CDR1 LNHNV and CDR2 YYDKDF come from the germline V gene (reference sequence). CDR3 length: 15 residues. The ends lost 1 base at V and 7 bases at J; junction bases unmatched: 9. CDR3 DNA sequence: TGTGCCACCAGCAGAGGTCCAGCGGGGGCCCTGGAGCAGTACTTC. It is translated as CATSRGPAGALEQYF.

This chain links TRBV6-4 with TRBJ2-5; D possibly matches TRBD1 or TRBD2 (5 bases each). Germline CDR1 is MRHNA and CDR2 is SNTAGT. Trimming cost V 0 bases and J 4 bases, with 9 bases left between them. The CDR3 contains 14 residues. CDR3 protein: CASSDSPGTETQYF. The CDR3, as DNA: TGTGCCAGCAGTGACTCCCCAGGGACAGAGACCCAGTACTTC.

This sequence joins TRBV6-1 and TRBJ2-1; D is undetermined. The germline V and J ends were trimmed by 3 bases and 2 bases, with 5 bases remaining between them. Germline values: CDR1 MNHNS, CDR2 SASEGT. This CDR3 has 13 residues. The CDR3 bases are TGTGCCAGCAGTGACCCGCCCTACAATGAGCAGTTCTTC. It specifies CASSDPPYNEQFF.

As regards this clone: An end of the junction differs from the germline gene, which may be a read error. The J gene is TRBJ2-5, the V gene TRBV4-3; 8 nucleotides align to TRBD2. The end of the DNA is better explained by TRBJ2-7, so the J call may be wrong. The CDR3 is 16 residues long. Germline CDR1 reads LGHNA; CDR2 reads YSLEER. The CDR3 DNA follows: TGCGCCAGCGGCCAAGATCTAGGGACTAGTCCCTACGAGCAGTACTTC. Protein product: CASGQDLGTSPYEQYF.

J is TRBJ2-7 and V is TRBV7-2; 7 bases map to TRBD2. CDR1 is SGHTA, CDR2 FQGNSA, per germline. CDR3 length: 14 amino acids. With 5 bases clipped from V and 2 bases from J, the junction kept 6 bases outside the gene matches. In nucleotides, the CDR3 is TGTGCCAGCAGCGCTAGCGGCTACGCCTACGAGCAGTACTTC. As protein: CASSASGYAYEQYF.

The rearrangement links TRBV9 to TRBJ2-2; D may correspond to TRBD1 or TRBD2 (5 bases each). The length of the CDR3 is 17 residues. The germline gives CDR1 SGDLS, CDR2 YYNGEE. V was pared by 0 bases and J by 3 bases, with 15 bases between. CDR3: CASSVATPGPYTGELFF. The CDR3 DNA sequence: TGTGCCAGCAGCGTAGCTACCCCGGGACCATACACCGGGGAGCTGTTTTTT.